Below, 5 T cell receptor beta chains from the same sample are listed, as sequenced in a study of blood T cell repertoires in COVID-19. Some clones are missing from TCRdb's copy, which holds only in-frame ones; the method was immunoSEQ multiplex PCR. Of approximately 160,000 clones in the sample, approximately 95% were seen once. Material for sequencing was peripheral blood. Every receptor here comes from a woman aged 55-70 years with COVID-19, enrolled during active disease.

The chain has TRBV7-2 and TRBJ1-2; D not resolved. Germline V gene lookup returns CDR1 SGHTA and CDR2 FQGNSA. V gave up 1 base and J gave up 2 bases, with 8 bases separating them. The CDR3 length is 14 residues. The CDR3 coding sequence is TGTGCCAGCAGCTTAGACAGAGTCAACTATGGCTACACCTTC. Its protein product is CASSLDRVNYGYTF.

The rearrangement joins TRBV10-3 to TRBJ2-3, with 8 bases matching TRBD2. J lost 4 bases, V lost 2 bases, and 14 bases had no gene match. Per germline, CDR1 ENHRY and CDR2 SYGVKD. The CDR3 loop spans 18 amino acids. The CDR3 sequence: CAISEPPVRLANPDTQYF. Here the CDR3 DNA reads TGTGCCATCAGTGAGCCCCCGGTGCGACTAGCGAACCCAGATACGCAGTATTTT.

The chain uses TRBV6-5 and TRBJ1-1, with D possibly TRBD1 on 5 matching bases. The CDR3 is made up of 13 amino acids. V was shortened by 0 bases and J by 6 bases, with 8 bases between the two germline ends. Germline V gives CDR1 MNHEY, CDR2 SVGAGI. In nucleotides, the CDR3 is TGTGCCAGCAGTTACTCGGGGGGGGCTGAAGCTTTCTTT. It specifies CASSYSGGAEAFF.

The chain uses TRBV11-2 and TRBJ1-2; unclear D gene. Trimming left V 0 bases short and J 2 bases short, with 13 bases between. Germline loops: CDR1 SGHAT, CDR2 FQNNGV. This CDR3 spans 16 amino acids. The CDR3: CASSLDRGTPNYGYTF. The CDR3 DNA is TGTGCCAGCAGCTTAGATCGAGGAACACCGAACTATGGCTACACCTTC. The full variable domain, with the rest looked up from reference TRBV11-2 and TRBJ1-2, is EAGVAQSPRYKIIEKRQSVAFWCNPISGHATLYWYQQILGQGPKLLIQFQNNGVVDDSQLPKDRFSAERLKGVDSTLKIQPAKLEDSAVYLCASSLDRGTPNYGYTFGSGTRLTVV.

The chain carries TRBV6-5 and TRBJ1-2; weak D call: TRBD1 (6 bases). This CDR3 has 15 amino acids. The V and J ends lost 8 bases and 4 bases respectively, with 20 bases between them. From germline, CDR1 is MNHEY and CDR2 SVGAGI. In nucleotides, the CDR3 is TGTGCCAGCCTAAAAGCCGGACAGAGCCTCTATGGCTACACCTTC. It is translated as CASLKAGQSLYGYTF.